This T cell receptor (beta chain) was sequenced for a study of blood T cell repertoires in COVID-19. Study overall: From T cells, B-cell-depleted T cells, or PBMCs came the material, which was cDNA or gDNA.

CDR1 and CDR2 (germline): SGDLS, YYNGEE. There are 15 residues in the CDR3. V was trimmed by 2 bases and J by 0 bases, leaving 12 bases between them. Original data processing: Estimates of nucleated cell counts were drawn from the amplification of reference gene primers. TCRdb keeps only in-frame clones here, not all; method: immunoSEQ multiplex PCR. V and J calls plus clone size are reproduced from that table; the DNA served to infer D and trimming. The sample has about 98,000 clones; approximately 72% are singletons. This chain links TRBV9 with TRBJ2-7; D gene ambiguous. Sequencing was done on a sample of peripheral blood. This clonotype was sampled from a man between 65 and 79 years old with acute or convalescent COVID-19. This chain's CDR3 is CASSVESVHSYEQYF. The CDR3 DNA sequence: TGTGCCAGCAGCGTCGAGAGCGTACACTCCTACGAGCAGTACTTC. Supplemented by reference TRBV9 and TRBJ2-7, the full variable domain reads DSGVTQTPKHLITATGQRVTLRCSPRSGDLSVYWYQQSLDQGLQFLIQYYNGEERAKGNILERFSAQQFPDLHSELNLSSLELGDSALYFCASSVESVHSYEQYFGPGTRLTVT.